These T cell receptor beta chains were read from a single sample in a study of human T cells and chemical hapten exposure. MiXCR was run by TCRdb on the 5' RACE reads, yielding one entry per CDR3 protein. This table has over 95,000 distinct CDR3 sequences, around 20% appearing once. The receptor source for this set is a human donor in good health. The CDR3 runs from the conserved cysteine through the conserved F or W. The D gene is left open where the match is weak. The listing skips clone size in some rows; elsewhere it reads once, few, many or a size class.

TGTGCCAGCAGTTACTGGACGGCCAAACTAGCGGGAGGGTCCTACAATGAGCAGTTCTTC | CASSYWTAKLAGGSYNEQFF | few | TRBV6-6 | TRBD2 | TRBJ2-1
TGCAGTGCTAGAGATTTTGCGGGCCGATCCTACAATGAGCAGTTCTTC | CSARDFAGRSYNEQFF | . | TRBV20-1 | . | TRBJ2-1
TGTGCCAGCAGAAGGCAGCTTAATGAAAAACTGTTTTTT | CASRRQLNEKLFF | . | TRBV27 | . | TRBJ1-4
TGTGCCAGCAGTTTTTCCGGAGGATTCAATCAGCCCCAGCATTTT | CASSFSGGFNQPQHF | . | TRBV28 | . | TRBJ1-5
TGTGCCTGGAGCCCAACCGGGCCAGTAGCGGGCTACACCTTC | CAWSPTGPVAGYTF | . | TRBV30 | . | TRBJ1-2
TGTGCCAGCAGTCAACCCCCGACAGGGATCAGCTATGGCTACACCTTC | CASSQPPTGISYGYTF | few | TRBV12-3/TRBV12-4 | TRBD1 | TRBJ1-2
TGTGCCAGCAGCTTGGTGGGCGGGGACTACGAGCAGTACTTC | CASSLVGGDYEQYF | . | TRBV5-4 | . | TRBJ2-7
TGTGCCATCAGCCCCGGGACATCCCAGCCCCAGCATTTT | CAISPGTSQPQHF | many | TRBV10-3 | . | TRBJ1-5
TGTGCCAGCAGGAAAGAGGGGGGCAGCAATCAGCCCCAGCATTTT | CASRKEGGSNQPQHF | . | TRBV7-2 | . | TRBJ1-5
TGTGCCAGCAGCGTAGAGGCTTACTCTGGAAACACCATATATTTT | CASSVEAYSGNTIYF | . | TRBV9 | . | TRBJ1-3
TGCGCCAGCAGCCAACCGGGATTCCAGGGGCGATACAGGGACGAGCAGTACTTC | CASSQPGFQGRYRDEQYF | few | TRBV5-1 | . | TRBJ2-7
TGTGGCAGCTCACCATCGGGGACCCTGCCAAGTGAAAAACTGTTTTTT | CGSSPSGTLPSEKLFF | . | TRBV18 | . | TRBJ1-4
TGTGCCAGCAGCCCGACGGGACTAGCGGGAGTACACGAGCAGTACTTC | CASSPTGLAGVHEQYF | . | TRBV5-4 | TRBD2 | TRBJ2-7
TGCGCCAGCAGCCAAGTATTCTCCTATAATTCACCCCTCCACTTT | CASSQVFSYNSPLHF | few | TRBV4-1 | . | TRBJ1-6
TGCGCCAGCAGCTTAAGGTTGACAGCACAAGAGACCCAGTACTTC | CASSLRLTAQETQYF | few | TRBV4-1 | . | TRBJ2-5
TGTGCCAGCAGTGAAAGAGGGGGGTGGTGGCAGTTCTTC | CASSERGGWWQFF | . | TRBV2 | . | TRBJ2-1
TGCGCCAGCAGCTCATCGTCCCCTCTGGGAGCTTTCTTT | CASSSSSPLGAFF | few | TRBV4-1 | . | TRBJ1-1
TGTGCCAGCAGCTCCGACTCGGTAGCGGGTCGATACAATGAGCAGTTCTTC | CASSSDSVAGRYNEQFF | . | TRBV5-4 | TRBD2 | TRBJ2-1
TGTGCCAGCGGTTCCGGGACAGGGCGCTACGAGCAGTACTTC | CASGSGTGRYEQYF | . | TRBV6-5 | TRBD1 | TRBJ2-7
TGTGCCAGCACCAAGAACAGGGTATACTATGGCTACACCTTC | CASTKNRVYYGYTF | . | TRBV5-6 | . | TRBJ1-2
TGCGCCAGCAGCTTGGCCGGAATTGAGTACGAGCAGTACTTC | CASSLAGIEYEQYF | . | TRBV5-1 | . | TRBJ2-7
TGTGCCAGCAGCGGAAACCCGGGGGTCTCTGGAAACACCATATATTTT | CASSGNPGVSGNTIYF | . | TRBV7-8 | . | TRBJ1-3
TGTGCCAGCAGCTTATTCGATTCTAGCACAGATACGCAGTATTTT | CASSLFDSSTDTQYF | few | TRBV7-2 | . | TRBJ2-3
TGCAGCGCTGGGACAGGGTTCGGAAACACCATATATTTT | CSAGTGFGNTIYF | once | TRBV29-1 | TRBD1 | TRBJ1-3
TGTGCCAGCAGGTTAGGGAATCAGCCCCAGCATTTT | CASRLGNQPQHF | . | TRBV28 | . | TRBJ1-5
TGTGCCAGCAGGGCGGACAGGGTTCGCACAGATACGCAGTATTTT | CASRADRVRTDTQYF | few | TRBV6-1 | TRBD1 | TRBJ2-3
TGTGCCAGCAGCTTAGGGGACGGGTCCTACGAGCAGTACTTC | CASSLGDGSYEQYF | few | TRBV11-2 | . | TRBJ2-7
TGTGCCAGCAGTTTGGGACTAGCGGACTACACAGATACGCAGTATTTT | CASSLGLADYTDTQYF | few | TRBV6-6 | TRBD2 | TRBJ2-3
TGTGCCAGCAGTTCCTACAGGGGAAATCAGCCCCAGCATTTT | CASSSYRGNQPQHF | few | TRBV27 | TRBD1 | TRBJ1-5
TGCAGTGCTCCACAACTTTACGCCTATGGCTACACCTTC | CSAPQLYAYGYTF | . | TRBV20-1 | . | TRBJ1-2
TGTGCCATCAGTGGCGTGGGGACCTACGAGCAGTACTTC | CAISGVGTYEQYF | . | TRBV10-3 | . | TRBJ2-7